This TCR beta chain was recovered during a study of neurological immune-mediated disorders. The CDR3 spans 15 residues. Trimming pared 0 bases from V and 4 bases from J, leaving 15 bases between. Germline V gene data show CDR1 as DFQATT and CDR2 as SNEGSKA (reference sequence). This clonotype was seen many times. Its antigen is currently unknown. The unsorted libraries had their origin in 2 million PBMCs stored at -80 C. Study-wide findings and caveats: TCR clonal expansion peaked in HTLV-1-associated myelopathy patients and was lowest in multiple sclerosis patients.

MiXCR was run by TCRdb on the 5' RACE reads, yielding one entry per CDR3 protein. The repertoire includes roughly 60,000 distinct CDR3 sequences, over 9.5% of them detected once, and 1.5% to 2% sits in the top ten. The chain links TRBV20-1 to TRBJ1-2; maybe TRBD1 (5 bases). The sequenced sample was PBMCs. The TCR sequence derives from a man between 60 and 75 years old in good health. The CDR3 coding sequence is TGCAGTGCTAGAGAGCCGGCGGGGACCCCCTATGGCTACACCTTC. As protein: CSAREPAGTPYGYTF.